This is a list of T cell receptor beta chains from one sample in a study of identifying expanded T cells in peripheral blood. This table comes from immunoSEQ multiplex PCR, and its TCRdb copy is limited to in-frame clones, with some not included. The table includes 95,000 to 100,000 clones, roughly 85% detected once. The sequenced material came from blood. These receptors originate from a person between 18 and 75 years old in good health. Both conserved end residues are trimmed from each CDR3.

TRBV4-3,TRBJ2-5,ASSQERAGAPQTQY
TRBV29-1,TRBJ2-1,SVTGYNEQF
TRBV7-9,TRBJ2-5,ASSPTGKYQETQY
TRBV4-3,TRBJ1-6,ASSQDPDSYNSPLH
TRBV2,TRBJ1-4,ASSIRTGPGEKLF
TRBV7-2,TRBJ2-7,ASSSYRAAYEQY
TRBV27,TRBJ2-7,ASSFGTGASYEQY
TRBV18,TRBJ2-7,ASSPLGYEQY
TRBV19,TRBJ2-1,ASNSGGNYNEQF
TRBV28,TRBJ2-7,ASSSLPGASGEQY
TRBV7-9,TRBJ1-6,ASSLAGVNSPLH
TRBV18,TRBJ2-3,ASSPSLTDTQY
TRBV5-1,TRBJ2-5,ASSNAQGRETQY
TRBV7-2,TRBJ1-6,ASSLSPLGSPLH
TRBV5-4,TRBJ2-6,ASSQATRLSGANVLT
TRBV2,TRBJ2-7,ASRRDREPYEQY
TRBV7-8,TRBJ2-1,ASSPWDGSSYNEQF
TRBV18,TRBJ1-1,ASSGKGAF
TRBV29-1,TRBJ2-5,SVEGRGEETQY
TRBV11-3,TRBJ2-5,ASSHTGGWGETQY
TRBV7-6,TRBJ2-1,ASSLGNEQF
TRBV2,TRBJ1-2,ASSPGQGISRYT
TRBV6-1,TRBJ1-5,ASSEALRGGGFQPQH
TRBV28,TRBJ1-2,ASTMGSLGYT
TRBV27,TRBJ2-6,ASSFVVSGANVLT
TRBV5-1,TRBJ2-1,ASRGLAGDNEQF
TRBV5-1,TRBJ1-4,ASSLDPRGPEKLF
TRBV7-8,TRBJ2-5,ASSPGAGGQETQY
TRBV4-2,TRBJ2-7,ASSLRLAGGPNEQY
TRBV11-2,TRBJ2-7,ASSYTGGGPYEQY
TRBV4-3,TRBJ2-3,ASSQDLAGGTDTQY
TRBV28,TRBJ2-2,ASKGTGPSAGELF
TRBV2,TRBJ1-2,ASSDRRDRIDYGYT
TRBV27,TRBJ2-3,ASSLLAGNTDTQY
TRBV5-4,TRBJ1-4,ASSLGNEKLF
TRBV4-3,TRBJ2-7,ASSQALGGGGREQY
TRBV7-2,TRBJ1-2,ASTGGANLGYGYT
TRBV27,TRBJ2-7,ASRQGYEQY
TRBV7-2,TRBJ2-2,ASRPGGSNTGELF
TRBV27,TRBJ2-3,ASTLAGPYTDTQY
TRBV13,TRBJ2-1,ASSSGPTKGLLSSYNEQF
TRBV7-9,TRBJ2-7,ASSPTAGSSYEQY
TRBV28,TRBJ1-6,ASSFRTGGSPLH
TRBV7-9,TRBJ2-7,ASSLNTDEQY
TRBV7-2,TRBJ2-1,ASSTGNYNEQF
TRBV2,TRBJ2-7,ASRGGGSYEQY
TRBV7-2,TRBJ1-5,ASSFVPTTNQPQH
TRBV28,TRBJ1-2,ASSDRDYGYT
TRBV29-1,TRBJ2-2,SVRAGGPNTGELF
TRBV7-9,TRBJ2-7,ASSSGTGPYEQY
TRBV5-6,TRBJ2-1,ASSWSTSGYNEQF
TRBV5-6,TRBJ2-1,ASTPGPNNEQF
TRBV10-2,TRBJ2-7,ASSEGYEQY
TRBV27,TRBJ2-5,ASRGTWGRETQY
TRBV12-5,TRBJ1-1,ASGRREAF
TRBV4-3,TRBJ2-7,ASSQDRGYTYEQY
TRBV19,TRBJ2-6,ASRSGGSTNVLT